This T cell receptor beta chain is from a study of CD8 T cells in ankylosing spondylitis. The study's findings and limits: Within peripheral blood, clones linked to disease were CD8+ and relatively rare. The study identified a TCR beta motif of several highly homologous variants that appeared characteristic of ankylosing spondylitis blood. Earlier authors reported some of these motif variants in reactive arthritis synovial fluid and blood.

This clonotype was seen many times. The antigen is unknown. Germline assignment: CDR1 DFQATT and CDR2 SNEGSKA (reference sequence). The CDR3 is 16 residues long. V was trimmed by 5 bases and J by 0 bases, leaving 14 bases between them. A single record per CDR3 protein comes from TCRdb applying MiXCR to the 5' RACE reads. The table includes about 300,000 distinct CDR3 sequences, roughly 11% detected once. The V and J genes are TRBV20-1 and TRBJ1-6; D might be TRBD1 (5 bases). This receptor was identified in a female donor with ankylosing spondylitis or in good health (not recorded which). The sequenced sample consisted of blood, either unsorted or a sorted T cell fraction (not recorded which). The CDR3 coding sequence is TGCAGTGCTGTGGACGGGGGGAGCTCCTATAATTCACCCCTCCACTTT. It codes for CSAVDGGSSYNSPLHF.